This T cell receptor (beta chain) was observed in a study of blood T cell repertoires in COVID-19 (dated by TCRdb to the early 2020s). Concerning the study at large: Collaborator samples came from the United States, Italy and Spain and covered acute and convalescent phases of COVID-19. The material from the prospective study consisted of cDNA or gDNA derived from T cells, B-cell-depleted T cells, or PBMCs. Deeply sampled blood TCRbeta repertoires from subjects exposed to, actively infected with, or recovered from COVID-19 were included in the dataset. The repertoires were made available in a free public database intended to serve as a resource for research on the immune response to SARS-CoV-2. The samples were drawn from two sources: the first 160 participants of the ongoing ImmuneRACE study, and some 1,300 subjects contributed by 6 global collaborators. Sample metadata almost always included a de-identified subject ID, COVID-19 status, age in years and sex. HLA class I and class II types, where available, came from metadata supplied by the sample provider rather than from assay-based typing.

TCRbeta CDR3 regions were amplified from genomic DNA by means of the immunoSEQ Assay, a bias-controlled multiplex PCR. The study's processing was this. Within the assay, amplification of reference gene primers was used to estimate how many nucleated cells each sample contained. To quantify the absolute abundance of each unique TCRbeta CDR3 rearrangement, sequence reads were collapsed and filtered. Productive Simpson clonality was computed per sample as the square root of Simpson's diversity index over productive rearrangements. TCRdb stores this immuneACCESS table with in-frame sequences only. Part of the clones is absent; in the studies checked, under half of the shortfall reflects unresolved V genes, and no reason is known for the rest. V, J and clone size are taken as reported in that table, and D and trimming were inferred from the DNA itself. Counted in this sample were 80,000 to 130,000 clones; just over 85% of them appeared once. 2.7% of the sample belongs to the ten largest clones.

Trimming accounts for 3 bases at V and 4 bases at J, while the number of junction bases matched to no gene is 3. Via the germline V gene (reference sequence), CDR1 is LNHDA and CDR2 SQIVND. From its cysteine to its phenylalanine, the CDR3 spans 15 amino acids. Here the CDR3 DNA is all that survives: 45 bases in frame from base 1. Enrolling through a virtual design, the prospective study's participants ranged in age from roughly 18 to 100 years and lived across about two dozen United States geographic areas. To assign participants to cohorts, the prospective study relied on clinical history that participants themselves reported in a screening survey and a study questionnaire. Recovered participants in ImmuneRACE Cohort 3 were defined by two consecutive negative NP/OP PCR tests, clearance by a healthcare professional, or resolution of symptoms. In the prospective study, mobile phlebotomists collected whole blood, serum and a nasopharyngeal or oropharyngeal swab from each participant. Prospective study participants could optionally give additional blood draws and questionnaires over a roughly 2-month period. Blood samples from the prospective study were shipped frozen or at room temperature prior to DNA extraction.

Findings and caveats that apply to the study as a whole: Clinical and demographic metadata were provided uncurated, with the amount varying by source and participant.

To note about this clone: This receptor's antigen is unknown. Per-nucleotide qualities are absent, and no much larger clonotype sits a single base away.

Sequencing used PBMCs or T cells enriched from blood (not recorded which). The sequence was obtained from a woman aged 45-65 years who had recovered from COVID-19. This receptor chain uses TRBV19 and TRBJ1-6; 7 bases in the junction line up with TRBD1. The CDR3 sequence is CASSMGGQYNSPLHF. In nucleotides, the sequence is TGTGCCAGTAGTATGGGGGGACAGTATAATTCACCCCTCCACTTT.